The present T cell receptor beta chain was sequenced within a study of blood T cell repertoires in COVID-19. About the research overall: Sites across the United States, Italy and Spain contributed samples from acute and convalescent COVID-19. PBMCs, B-cell-depleted T cells, or T cells provided the cDNA or gDNA that made up the material.

Under the authors' procedure: Estimation of nucleated cell counts relied on the amplification of reference gene primers. Clones were sequenced by immunoSEQ multiplex PCR, and TCRdb holds only the in-frame ones, with some missing. D and trimming come from the DNA, and the V and J calls and clone size come from that table. The sample carries under 250,000 clones, 70% to 90% recorded once. This CDR3 has 16 residues. Germline loops: CDR1 MNHNY, CDR2 SVGAGI (reference sequence). The V end was cut by 2 bases, the J end by 4 bases, with 12 bases between. The source of this sequence is a woman between 70 and 85 years old with active or convalescent COVID-19. This sequence joins TRBV6-6 and TRBJ2-6; maybe TRBD2 (6 bases). Sequenced sample: peripheral blood. The chain's CDR3 is CASSYIRGTGANVLTF. CDR3 DNA sequence: TGTGCCAGCAGTTACATACGGGGGACCGGGGCCAACGTCCTGACTTTC.